The clone carrying this T cell receptor beta chain was recorded once. Its antigen is not known. Within the sample, other DNA sequences also encode this same CDR3. There are 15 residues in the CDR3. Germline V gene data show CDR1 as MNHEY and CDR2 as SMNVEV (reference sequence). With V trimmed by 2 bases and J by 9 bases, 5 bases remained unmatched. The assay was immunoSEQ multiplex PCR, and TCRdb's table has in-frame clones only and misses some. Among some 17,000 clones listed, approximately 89% were seen once. This sample is part of a study of chemoradiotherapy in HPV16-positive cancers. At the level of the study: Candidate HPV-specific clones and shared TCR motifs came from a couple of HPV16-positive patients.

Study conclusions and caveats: The functional HPV-specific definition rests on just two HPV16-positive patients.

The sample in question was blood, obtained from a patient who underwent chemoradiotherapy. The receptor's source is a human donor with HPV-associated anogenital cancer. This rearrangement joins TRBV27 to TRBJ2-1, with 12 bases lining up with TRBD2. DNA for the CDR3: TGTGCCAGCAGTTTACTAGCGGGGGGGCTGGGTGAGCAGTTCTTC. Protein product: CASSLLAGGLGEQFF.